One and the same sample provided the 17 T cell receptor beta chains below, sequenced in a study of cytomegalovirus exposure and HLA in healthy donors. PCR used 60 Vbeta primers and 13 Jbeta primers. Method: immunoSEQ multiplex PCR; TCRdb's copy keeps in-frame clones and lacks some. The data hold over 60,000 clones, with approximately 70% observed a single time. Sequenced: PBMCs. Every receptor here comes from a male donor in good health and CMV-seropositive.

A single count supports this clone. The gene calls are TRBV5-6 and TRBJ2-7, with no clear D. The germline V and J ends were trimmed by 0 bases and 3 bases, with 7 bases remaining between them. CDR1 and CDR2 from the germline V gene are SGHDT and YYEEEE. The CDR3 totals 13 residues. As DNA, the CDR3 is TGTGCCAGCAGCTTGGCGGGTTTCTACGAGCAGTACTTC. It translates to CASSLAGFYEQYF.

This clone has a single count. V gene TRBV7-9 combines with J gene TRBJ2-7; 7 nucleotides agree with TRBD1. The CDR3 is made up of 15 amino acids. CDR1 and CDR2 from the germline V gene are SEHNR and FQNEAQ (reference sequence). The V gene end was trimmed by 0 bases and the J gene end by 4 bases; junction bases not matched to a gene: 6. The DNA of the CDR3 is TGTGCCAGCAGCTTAGCTACAGGGGTAGGTTACGAGCAGTACTTC. The encoded protein is CASSLATGVGYEQYF.

The chain employs TRBV5-4 and TRBJ2-1, with TRBD2 matching over 8 bases. J was trimmed by 6 bases and V by 6 bases; bases with no gene match: 11. Germline V CDR1 and CDR2: SGHNT, YYREEE (reference sequence). The CDR3 spans 15 residues. CDR3 sequence: CASTKAGGTFNEQFF. DNA for the CDR3: TGTGCCAGCACCAAGGCGGGGGGAACATTCAATGAGCAGTTCTTC.

The count of this clone is one. The chain links TRBV6-1 to TRBJ2-1; 9 bases fit TRBD2. The CDR3 runs to 14 residues. Looked up from germline, CDR1 is MNHNS and CDR2 is SASEGT. After removal of 7 bases from V and 5 bases from J, the junction contained 6 bases not matched to a gene. The chain's CDR3 is CASKASGKNNEQFF. The CDR3 DNA reads TGTGCCAGCAAGGCTAGCGGGAAAAACAATGAGCAGTTCTTC.

Points on this clone: Within the sample, other DNA sequences also encode this same CDR3. The chain recombines TRBV6-5 with TRBJ2-7; 8 bases match TRBD2. The junction had 12 bases not matched to a gene; V was cut back by 7 bases and J by 7 bases. Looked up from germline, CDR1 is MNHEY and CDR2 is SVGAGI. This CDR3 contains 14 residues. The CDR3 region has the DNA TGTGCCAGCAAGTTTCGGGAGGGCCTCCCTGAGCAGTACTTC. The encoded protein is CASKFREGLPEQYF.

Only a few counts were recorded for this clone. The V gene is TRBV19, the J gene TRBJ1-5, with D possibly being TRBD1 (5 bases). In germline, CDR1 is LNHDA, CDR2 SQIVND (reference sequence). Trimming cost V 3 bases and J 3 bases, with 15 bases left between them. The CDR3 runs 16 residues. The DNA for the CDR3 is TGTGCCAGTAGTATGGATGCCGCGACAGACAATCAGCCCCAGCATTTT. It specifies CASSMDAATDNQPQHF.

This clone was seen a few times. The chain combines TRBV29-1 with TRBJ2-3, with 10 bases lining up with TRBD2. This CDR3 has 13 amino acids. V gave up 5 bases and J gave up 3 bases; unmatched junction bases: 2. CDR1 and CDR2 (germline): SQVTM, ANQGSEA. Here the CDR3 reads CSVRAGGTDTQYF. The CDR3 nucleotides are TGCAGCGTTAGAGCGGGGGGGACAGATACGCAGTATTTT.

With respect to this clone: The junction departs from the called germline gene at one end, perhaps through a read error. The chain recombines TRBV6-1 with TRBJ2-5; D is uncertain. The V gene's germline CDR1 is MNHNS and CDR2 SASEGT. This CDR3 is built from 15 residues. CDR3 DNA sequence: TGTGCCAGCAGTGAATCTACGTATCGGCAAGAGGCCCAGTACTTC. Translated: CASSESTYRQEAQYF.

There are a few counts of this clone. The gene calls are TRBV5-4 and TRBJ2-3, with 7 bases fitting TRBD2. Trimming took 4 bases from V and 2 from J; bases not matched to a gene: 13. Germline V gives CDR1 SGHNT, CDR2 YYREEE (reference sequence). This CDR3 spans 17 amino acids. The CDR3 spells CASSRWVAGTITDTQYF. The CDR3 coding sequence is TGTGCCAGCAGCCGATGGGTAGCGGGCACTATCACAGATACGCAGTATTTT. Filled out from reference TRBV5-4 and TRBJ2-3, the complete variable domain reads ETGVTQSPTHLIKTRGQQVTLRCSSQSGHNTVSWYQQALGQGPQFIFQYYREEENGRGNFPPRFSGLQFPNYSSELNVNALELDDSALYLCASSRWVAGTITDTQYFGPGTRLTVL.

The rearrangement uses TRBV11-3 and TRBJ2-7; 8 bases agree with TRBD1. V gave up 5 bases and J gave up 2 bases; unmatched junction bases: 2. The CDR3 is made up of 13 amino acids. Looked up from germline, CDR1 is SGHNT and CDR2 is YENEEA. The CDR3, as DNA: TGTGCCAGCAGCCCGGACAGGGCCTACGAGCAGTACTTC. Translating it yields CASSPDRAYEQYF.

The sample holds one count of this clone. The rearrangement joins TRBV7-2 to TRBJ2-3; TRBD1 is a possible D gene (5 bases). V lost 1 base to trimming and J lost 2 bases, with 10 bases between them. This CDR3 region has 15 residues. Germline-derived CDR1 and CDR2 are SGHTA and FQGNSA. CDR3 nucleotide sequence: TGTGCCAGCAGCTTAGGGGGCGGCGCCACAGATACGCAGTATTTT. Its translation is CASSLGGGATDTQYF.

This clone has more than one count but fewer than ten. The chain couples TRBV5-1 to TRBJ2-3; TRBD2 matches 12 bases. This CDR3 is built from 16 residues. Per germline, CDR1 SGHRS and CDR2 YFSETQ. V gave up 2 bases and J gave up 4 bases; unmatched junction bases: 5. Here the CDR3 DNA reads TGCGCCAGCAGCTTTGGGACTAGCGGGCGCCCAGATACGCAGTATTTT. Protein product: CASSFGTSGRPDTQYF.

This clone was seen once. This chain links TRBV27 with TRBJ1-1; 9 positions match TRBD1. V shed 6 bases and J 9 bases; nucleotides not matched to a gene: 8. This CDR3 has 13 amino acids. Looked up from germline, CDR1 is MNHEY and CDR2 is SMNVEV (reference sequence). CDR3 coding DNA: TGTGCCAGCAGACGATCCGGACAGGGGAAAGCTTTCTTT. It translates to CASRRSGQGKAFF.

The genes are TRBV4-1 and TRBJ2-2; 10 bases agree with TRBD1. Per germline, CDR1 MGHRA and CDR2 YSYEKL. The CDR3 contains 18 residues. J lost 5 bases, V lost 4 bases, and 13 bases had no gene match. CDR3 sequence reads: CASSPPLRDRGLTGELFF. CDR3 DNA: TGCGCCAGCAGCCCCCCCCTCCGGGACAGGGGACTAACCGGGGAGCTGTTTTTT.

V usage is TRBV9 and J usage is TRBJ1-2; D is ambiguous. The germline CDR1 and CDR2 sequences are SGDLS and YYNGEE. CDR3 length: 16 amino acids. The V end lost 0 bases, the J end lost 8 bases, and 20 bases lay between the germline ends. The DNA for the CDR3 is TGTGCCAGCAGCGTAGACCCACTGCCTCCCGGAGAGGGCTACACCTTC. It translates to CASSVDPLPPGEGYTF.

The chain joins TRBV19 to TRBJ1-5; TRBD1 aligns across 10 bases. With 1 base clipped from V and 8 bases from J, the junction kept 8 bases outside the gene matches. CDR1 and CDR2 from the germline V gene are LNHDA and SQIVND (reference sequence). The CDR3 is 16 amino acids. The CDR3 DNA follows: TGTGCCAGTAGTATAGTGGGACAGGGGTGGAGAGAGCCCCAGCATTTT. Its protein product is CASSIVGQGWREPQHF.

This clone was observed a few times. The J gene is TRBJ2-3, the V gene TRBV25-1; D remains unclear. The germline V and J ends were trimmed by 5 bases and 3 bases, with 12 bases remaining between them. Germline CDR1 reads MGHDK; CDR2 reads SYGVNS. This CDR3 is built from 14 residues. In nucleotides, the CDR3 is TGTGCCAGCAGTTCCAGGTCGTGGACAGATACGCAGTATTTT. It specifies CASSSRSWTDTQYF. Combining the CDR3 with reference TRBV25-1 and TRBJ2-3 gives the whole variable domain EADIYQTPRYLVIGTGKKITLECSQTMGHDKMYWYQQDPGMELHLIHYSYGVNSTEKGDLSSESTVSRIRTEHFPLTLESARPSHTSQYLCASSSRSWTDTQYFGPGTRLTVL.